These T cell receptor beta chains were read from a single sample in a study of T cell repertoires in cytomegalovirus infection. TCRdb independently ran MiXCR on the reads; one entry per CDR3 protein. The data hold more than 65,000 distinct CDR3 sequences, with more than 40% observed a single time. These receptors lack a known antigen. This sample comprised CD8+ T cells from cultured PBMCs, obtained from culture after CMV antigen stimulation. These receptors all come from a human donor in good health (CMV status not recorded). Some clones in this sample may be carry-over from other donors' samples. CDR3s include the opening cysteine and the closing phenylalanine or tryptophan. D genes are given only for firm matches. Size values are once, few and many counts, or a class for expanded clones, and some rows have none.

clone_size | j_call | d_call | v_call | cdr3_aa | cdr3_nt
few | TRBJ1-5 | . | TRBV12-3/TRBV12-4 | CASSRPTENQPQHF | TGTGCCAGCAGTCGTCCCACAGAGAATCAGCCCCAGCATTTT
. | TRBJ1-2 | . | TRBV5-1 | CASSQRQAQHNYGYTF | TGCGCCAGCAGCCAAAGACAGGCGCAACACAACTATGGCTACACCTTC
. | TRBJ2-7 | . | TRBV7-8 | CASSLPSTGYEQYF | TGTGCCAGCAGCTTACCATCCACAGGGTACGAGCAGTACTTC
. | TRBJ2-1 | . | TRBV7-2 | CASSPLGPRPLEQFF | TGTGCCAGCAGCCCCCTGGGTCCGCGCCCGTTGGAGCAGTTCTTC
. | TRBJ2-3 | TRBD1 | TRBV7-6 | CASSPRDRGGDTQYF | TGTGCCAGCAGCCCCCGGGACAGGGGCGGAGATACGCAGTATTTT
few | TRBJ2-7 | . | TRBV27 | CASSLRPRSYSYEQYF | TGTGCCAGCAGTTTACGTCCTCGGTCTTACTCCTACGAGCAGTACTTC
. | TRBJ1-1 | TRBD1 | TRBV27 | CASSITGAMNTEAFF | TGTGCCAGCAGTATAACAGGGGCGATGAACACTGAAGCTTTCTTT
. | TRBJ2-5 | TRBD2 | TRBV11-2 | CASSLVVLAGPRRETQYF | TGTGCCAGCAGCTTAGTGGTACTAGCGGGCCCTAGGCGGGAGACCCAGTACTTC
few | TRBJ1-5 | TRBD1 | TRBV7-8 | CASSPRGQRDQPQHF | TGTGCCAGCAGTCCGCGGGGACAGCGCGATCAGCCCCAGCATTTT
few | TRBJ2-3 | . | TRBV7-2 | CASTPRGRGQGTDTQYF | TGTGCCAGCACTCCCCGGGGGCGGGGGCAAGGCACAGATACGCAGTATTTT
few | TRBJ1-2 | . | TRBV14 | CASSQDMRFGYTF | TGTGCCAGCAGCCAAGATATGAGGTTTGGCTACACCTTC
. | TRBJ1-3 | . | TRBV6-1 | CASSMAYSGNTIYF | TGTGCCAGCAGCATGGCCTACTCTGGAAACACCATATATTTT
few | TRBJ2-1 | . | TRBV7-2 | CASSPSSDNEQFF | TGTGCCAGCAGCCCCTCATCTGACAATGAGCAGTTCTTC
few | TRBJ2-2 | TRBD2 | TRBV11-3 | CASSPWTSGNLGELFF | TGTGCCAGCAGCCCGTGGACTAGCGGGAACCTCGGGGAGCTGTTTTTT
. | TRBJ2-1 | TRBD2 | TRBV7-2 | CASGLAGAPPEQFF | TGTGCCAGCGGTCTAGCGGGGGCCCCACCCGAGCAGTTCTTC
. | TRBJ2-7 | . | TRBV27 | CASMVPSLGEQYF | TGTGCCAGCATGGTTCCTTCTTTGGGGGAGCAGTACTTC